The 11 T cell receptor beta chains listed next were all sequenced from one sample in a study of blood T cell repertoires in COVID-19. Libraries were prepared by immunoSEQ multiplex PCR; TCRdb keeps only in-frame clonotypes and omits some of them. The table shows hundreds of thousands of clones, with approximately 87% occurring only once. The sequencing sample was made of PBMCs or T cells enriched from blood (not recorded which). The receptors stem from a woman aged 50 to 65 in a cohort exposed to, infected with or recovered from COVID-19 (not recorded which).

This rearrangement joins TRBV6-6 to TRBJ2-1; D perhaps matches TRBD2 (5 bases). This CDR3 contains 13 residues. Germline V gives CDR1 MNHNY, CDR2 SVGAGI (reference sequence). Trimming cost V 2 bases and J 6 bases, with 8 bases left between them. This CDR3 reads CASSYAGGNEQFF. The CDR3 nucleotides read TGTGCCAGCAGTTACGCTGGAGGCAATGAGCAGTTCTTC.

This rearrangement joins TRBV27 to TRBJ2-7, with 7 bases aligning to TRBD1. This CDR3 comprises 14 residues. Germline V gives CDR1 MNHEY, CDR2 SMNVEV (reference sequence). V shed 7 bases, J shed 2 bases, and the junction held 8 bases outside the gene matches. The CDR3, as DNA: TGTGCCAGCAAGCAGGACAGGAGTACCTACGAGCAGTACTTC. This codes for CASKQDRSTYEQYF.

CDR3 nucleotide sequence: TGTGCCAGCAGTGTAGAGGAAAATCAGCCCCAGCATTTT. Amino acid sequence: CASSVEENQPQHF. This chain joins TRBV6-4 and TRBJ1-5; no definite D call. Looked up from germline, CDR1 is MRHNA and CDR2 is SNTAGT. CDR3 size: 13 residues. Trimming pared 4 bases from V and 4 bases from J, leaving 8 bases between.

This chain's CDR3 is CATSEYRGGTDTQYF. The CDR3 DNA reads TGTGCCACCAGCGAGTACCGGGGGGGCACAGATACGCAGTATTTT. V and J are TRBV15 and TRBJ2-3; 7 bases are a match to TRBD2. The CDR3 loop spans 15 amino acids. Unmatched junction bases numbered 6, after V lost 5 bases and J lost 1 base. Germline V CDR1 and CDR2: LNHNV, YYDKDF (reference sequence).

V is TRBV6-5 and J is TRBJ1-6; D is unclear. This CDR3 region has 15 residues. Trimming pared 2 bases from V and 0 bases from J, leaving 5 bases between. From germline, CDR1 is MNHEY and CDR2 SVGAGI. The CDR3 reads CASSYTSSYNSPLHF. The DNA for the CDR3 is TGTGCCAGCAGTTACACCAGCTCCTATAATTCACCCCTCCACTTT.

This clone was seen a handful of times. The chain carries TRBV5-1 and TRBJ1-2; a possible D gene is TRBD1 (6 bases). This CDR3 is 12 amino acids long. The germline CDR1 and CDR2 sequences are SGHRS and YFSETQ. V was pared by 0 bases and J by 9 bases, with 9 bases between. The CDR3 DNA reads TGCGCCAGCAGCTTGGAAACAGGGAGCTACACCTTC. This translates into CASSLETGSYTF.

This clone turned up a few times. J is TRBJ1-2 and V is TRBV7-2, with D perhaps TRBD1 (5 bases). Trimming left V 5 bases short and J 4 bases short, with 11 bases between. The CDR3 is 13 residues long. The germline V gene has CDR1 SGHTA and CDR2 FQGNSA. For the CDR3, the DNA is TGTGCCAGCAGCCCGTCGGGGGTCTATGGCTACACCTTC. Its protein product is CASSPSGVYGYTF.

The genes are TRBV10-2 and TRBJ2-7; 9 bases are shared with TRBD1. The CDR3 consists of 14 residues. Germline V gives CDR1 WSHSY, CDR2 SAAADI. V trimming: 6 bases; J trimming: 2 bases; junction bases outside the gene matches: 5. The CDR3 region has the DNA TGCGCCAGCAGAGGGACAGGGTATCCCTACGAGCAGTACTTC. It codes for CASRGTGYPYEQYF.

This sequence joins TRBV4-3 and TRBJ1-1; D is perhaps TRBD1 (5 bases). The CDR3 sequence is 14 residues long. The germline V and J ends were trimmed by 4 bases and 1 base, with 10 bases remaining between them. From germline, CDR1 is LGHNA and CDR2 YSLEER. The CDR3 nucleotides are TGCGCCAGCAGCCCCCCGGGGGAGAACACTGAAGCTTTCTTT. It yields the protein CASSPPGENTEAFF.

The gene calls are TRBV7-2 and TRBJ1-1, with 10 bases matching TRBD1. CDR3 length equals 18 residues. V lost 5 bases to trimming and J lost 4 bases; unmatched junction nucleotides: 16. Looked up from germline, CDR1 is SGHTA and CDR2 is FQGNSA. For the CDR3, the DNA is TGTGCCAGCAGCGGATGGGGACAGGGGAAGGGCGTGGGCACTGAAGCTTTCTTT. It specifies CASSGWGQGKGVGTEAFF.

This clone has a handful of counts. The chain links TRBV9 to TRBJ1-6; D is perhaps TRBD1 (6 bases). The germline gives CDR1 SGDLS, CDR2 YYNGEE. This CDR3 spans 13 amino acids. Deletions cut 4 bases from V and 8 bases from J, with 10 bases between. The CDR3 DNA follows: TGTGCCAGCAGCAACTACAGGGATTCACCCCTCCACTTT. This codes for CASSNYRDSPLHF.